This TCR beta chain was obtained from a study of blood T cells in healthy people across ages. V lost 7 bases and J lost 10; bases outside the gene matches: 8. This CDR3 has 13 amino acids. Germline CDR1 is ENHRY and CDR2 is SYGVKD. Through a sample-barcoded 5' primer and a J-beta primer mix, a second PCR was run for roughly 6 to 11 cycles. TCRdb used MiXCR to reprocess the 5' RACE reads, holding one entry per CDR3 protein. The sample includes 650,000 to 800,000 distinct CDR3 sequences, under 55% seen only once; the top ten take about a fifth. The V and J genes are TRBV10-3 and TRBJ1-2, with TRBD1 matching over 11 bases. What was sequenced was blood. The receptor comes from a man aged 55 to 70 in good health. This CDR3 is CAITPRTGGHYTF. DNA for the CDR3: TGTGCCATCACCCCGAGGACAGGGGGCCACTACACCTTC.